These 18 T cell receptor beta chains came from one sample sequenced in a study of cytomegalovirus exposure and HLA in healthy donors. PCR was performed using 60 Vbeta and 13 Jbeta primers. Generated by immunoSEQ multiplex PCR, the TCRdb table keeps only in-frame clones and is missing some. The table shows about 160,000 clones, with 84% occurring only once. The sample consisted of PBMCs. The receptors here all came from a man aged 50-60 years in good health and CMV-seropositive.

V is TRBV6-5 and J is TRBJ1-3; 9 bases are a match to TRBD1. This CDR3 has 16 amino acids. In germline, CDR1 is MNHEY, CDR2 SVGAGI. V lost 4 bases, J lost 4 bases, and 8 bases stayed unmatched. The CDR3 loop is CASSFTGTGLGNTIYF. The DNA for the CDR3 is TGTGCCAGCAGTTTTACCGGGACAGGGCTCGGAAACACCATATATTTT.

The chain's CDR3 is CASSPTGSNNEKLFF. CDR3 DNA sequence: TGTGCCAGCAGTCCTACAGGGTCAAATAATGAAAAACTGTTTTTT. This chain joins TRBV6-1 and TRBJ1-4; the D gene is possibly TRBD1 (6 bases). CDR3 length: 15 amino acids. Germline V lookup: CDR1 MNHNS, CDR2 SASEGT. Trimming took off 5 bases at V and 4 bases at J, with 14 bases between the two ends.

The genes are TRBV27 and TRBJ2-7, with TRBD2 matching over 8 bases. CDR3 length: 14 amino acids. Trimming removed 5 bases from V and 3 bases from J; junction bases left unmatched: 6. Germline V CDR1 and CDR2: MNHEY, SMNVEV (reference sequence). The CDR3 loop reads CASSPGLVFYEQYF. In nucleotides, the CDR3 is TGTGCCAGCAGTCCGGGACTAGTGTTCTACGAGCAGTACTTC.

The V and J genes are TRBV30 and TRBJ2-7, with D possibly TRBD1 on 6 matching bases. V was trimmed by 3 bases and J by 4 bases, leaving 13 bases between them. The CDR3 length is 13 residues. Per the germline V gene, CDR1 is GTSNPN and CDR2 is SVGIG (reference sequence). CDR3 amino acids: CAWSQGKAYEQYV. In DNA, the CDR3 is TGTGCCTGGAGCCAGGGGAAAGCTTACGAGCAGTACGTC.

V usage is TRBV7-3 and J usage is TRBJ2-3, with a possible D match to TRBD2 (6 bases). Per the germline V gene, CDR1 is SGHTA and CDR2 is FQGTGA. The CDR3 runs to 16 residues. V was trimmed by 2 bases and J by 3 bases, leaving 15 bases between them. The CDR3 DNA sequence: TGTGCCAGCAGCTTAGGGCTAGCGCCCGGAACAGATACGCAGTATTTT. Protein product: CASSLGLAPGTDTQYF.

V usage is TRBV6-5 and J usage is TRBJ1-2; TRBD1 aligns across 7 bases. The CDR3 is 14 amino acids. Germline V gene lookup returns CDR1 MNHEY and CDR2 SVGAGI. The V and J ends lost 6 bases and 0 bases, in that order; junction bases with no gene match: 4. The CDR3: CASSDRVTNYGYTF. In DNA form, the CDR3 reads TGTGCCAGCAGCGACAGGGTCACTAACTATGGCTACACCTTC.

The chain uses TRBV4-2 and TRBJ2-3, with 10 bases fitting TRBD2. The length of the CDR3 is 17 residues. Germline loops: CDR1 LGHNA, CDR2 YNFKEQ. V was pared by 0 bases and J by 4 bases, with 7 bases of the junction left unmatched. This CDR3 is CASSQEKKRGGADTQYF. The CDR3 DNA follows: TGTGCCAGCAGCCAAGAAAAAAAGCGGGGGGGAGCAGATACGCAGTATTTT.

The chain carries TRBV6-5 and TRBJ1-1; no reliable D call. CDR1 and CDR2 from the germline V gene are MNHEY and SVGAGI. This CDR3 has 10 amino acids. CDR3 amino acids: CESNDTEAFF. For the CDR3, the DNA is TGTGAGAGTAATGACACTGAAGCTTTCTTT.

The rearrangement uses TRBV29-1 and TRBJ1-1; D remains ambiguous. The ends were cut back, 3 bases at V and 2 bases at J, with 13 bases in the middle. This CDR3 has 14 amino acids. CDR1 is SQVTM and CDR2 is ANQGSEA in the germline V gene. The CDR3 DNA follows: TGCAGCGTTGACTCGGGAGCCCTAAACACTGAAGCTTTCTTT. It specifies CSVDSGALNTEAFF. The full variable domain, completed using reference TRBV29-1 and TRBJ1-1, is SAVISQKPSRDICQRGTSLTIQCQVDSQVTMMFWYRQQPGQSLTLIATANQGSEATYESGFVIDKFPISRPNLTFSTLTVSNMSPEDSSIYLCSVDSGALNTEAFFGQGTRLTVV.

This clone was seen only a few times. As DNA, the CDR3 is TGTGCCAGCAGCCCCGGACTAGCCACAGATACGCAGTATTTT. It is translated as CASSPGLATDTQYF. The rearrangement links TRBV7-8 to TRBJ2-3; TRBD2 agrees at 8 bases. Trimming removed 5 bases from V and 2 bases from J; junction bases left unmatched: 3. CDR1 is SGHVS, CDR2 FQNEAQ, per germline. The CDR3 length is 14 residues.

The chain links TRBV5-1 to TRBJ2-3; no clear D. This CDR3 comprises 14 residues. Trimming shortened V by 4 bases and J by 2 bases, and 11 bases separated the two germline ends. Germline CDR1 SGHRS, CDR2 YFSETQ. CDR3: CASSQNIYTDTQYF. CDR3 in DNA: TGCGCCAGCAGCCAAAACATTTACACAGATACGCAGTATTTT.

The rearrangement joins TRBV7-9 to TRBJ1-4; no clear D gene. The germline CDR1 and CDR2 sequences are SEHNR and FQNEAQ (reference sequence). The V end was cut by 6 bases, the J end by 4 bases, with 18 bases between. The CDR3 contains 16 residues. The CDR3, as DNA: TGTGCCAGCAGTCAAAGGTGGTCAGGCCTTAATGAAAAACTGTTTTTT. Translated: CASSQRWSGLNEKLFF.

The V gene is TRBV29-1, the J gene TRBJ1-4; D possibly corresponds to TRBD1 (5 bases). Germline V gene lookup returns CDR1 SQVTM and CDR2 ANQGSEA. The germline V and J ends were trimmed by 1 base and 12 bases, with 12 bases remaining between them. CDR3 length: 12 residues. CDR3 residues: CSVEAPAGELFF. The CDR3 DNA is TGCAGCGTTGAAGCGCCAGCGGGGGAACTGTTTTTT. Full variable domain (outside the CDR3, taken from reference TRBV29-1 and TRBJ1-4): SAVISQKPSRDICQRGTSLTIQCQVDSQVTMMFWYRQQPGQSLTLIATANQGSEATYESGFVIDKFPISRPNLTFSTLTVSNMSPEDSSIYLCSVEAPAGELFFGSGTQLSVL.

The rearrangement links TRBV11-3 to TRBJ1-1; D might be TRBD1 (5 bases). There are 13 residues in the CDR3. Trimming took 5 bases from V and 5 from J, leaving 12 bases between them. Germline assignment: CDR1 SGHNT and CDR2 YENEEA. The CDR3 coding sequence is TGTGCCAGCAGCCTGGACCGGGGGACTGAAGCTTTCTTT. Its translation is CASSLDRGTEAFF. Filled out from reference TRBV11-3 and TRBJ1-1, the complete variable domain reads EAGVVQSPRYKIIEKKQPVAFWCNPISGHNTLYWYLQNLGQGPELLIRYENEEAVDDSQLPKDRFSAERLKGVDSTLKIQPAELGDSAVYLCASSLDRGTEAFFGQGTRLTVV.

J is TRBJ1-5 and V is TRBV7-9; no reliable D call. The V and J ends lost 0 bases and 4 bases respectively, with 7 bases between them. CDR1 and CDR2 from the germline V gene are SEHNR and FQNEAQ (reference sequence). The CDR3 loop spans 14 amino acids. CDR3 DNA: TGTGCCAGCAGCTTAGCGTCAGGAAATCAGCCCCAGCATTTT. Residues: CASSLASGNQPQHF.

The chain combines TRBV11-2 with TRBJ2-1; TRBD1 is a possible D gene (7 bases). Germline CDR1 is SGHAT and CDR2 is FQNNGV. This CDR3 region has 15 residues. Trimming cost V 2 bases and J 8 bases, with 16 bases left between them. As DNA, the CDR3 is TGTGCCAGCAGCTTACCAGGGGGGCGATATTATGAGCAGTTCTTC. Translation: CASSLPGGRYYEQFF.

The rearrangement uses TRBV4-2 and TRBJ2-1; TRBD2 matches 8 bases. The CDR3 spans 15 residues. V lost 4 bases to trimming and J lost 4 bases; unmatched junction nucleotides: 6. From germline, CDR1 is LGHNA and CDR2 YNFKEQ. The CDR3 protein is CASSLTSGRYNEQFF. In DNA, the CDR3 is TGTGCCAGCAGCCTTACTAGCGGACGGTACAATGAGCAGTTCTTC.

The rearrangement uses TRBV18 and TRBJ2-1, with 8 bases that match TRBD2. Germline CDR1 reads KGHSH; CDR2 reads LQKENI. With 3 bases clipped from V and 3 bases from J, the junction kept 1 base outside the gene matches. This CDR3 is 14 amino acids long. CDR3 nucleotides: TGTGCCAGCTCACCGAGCGGGGGCTACAATGAGCAGTTCTTC. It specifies CASSPSGGYNEQFF.